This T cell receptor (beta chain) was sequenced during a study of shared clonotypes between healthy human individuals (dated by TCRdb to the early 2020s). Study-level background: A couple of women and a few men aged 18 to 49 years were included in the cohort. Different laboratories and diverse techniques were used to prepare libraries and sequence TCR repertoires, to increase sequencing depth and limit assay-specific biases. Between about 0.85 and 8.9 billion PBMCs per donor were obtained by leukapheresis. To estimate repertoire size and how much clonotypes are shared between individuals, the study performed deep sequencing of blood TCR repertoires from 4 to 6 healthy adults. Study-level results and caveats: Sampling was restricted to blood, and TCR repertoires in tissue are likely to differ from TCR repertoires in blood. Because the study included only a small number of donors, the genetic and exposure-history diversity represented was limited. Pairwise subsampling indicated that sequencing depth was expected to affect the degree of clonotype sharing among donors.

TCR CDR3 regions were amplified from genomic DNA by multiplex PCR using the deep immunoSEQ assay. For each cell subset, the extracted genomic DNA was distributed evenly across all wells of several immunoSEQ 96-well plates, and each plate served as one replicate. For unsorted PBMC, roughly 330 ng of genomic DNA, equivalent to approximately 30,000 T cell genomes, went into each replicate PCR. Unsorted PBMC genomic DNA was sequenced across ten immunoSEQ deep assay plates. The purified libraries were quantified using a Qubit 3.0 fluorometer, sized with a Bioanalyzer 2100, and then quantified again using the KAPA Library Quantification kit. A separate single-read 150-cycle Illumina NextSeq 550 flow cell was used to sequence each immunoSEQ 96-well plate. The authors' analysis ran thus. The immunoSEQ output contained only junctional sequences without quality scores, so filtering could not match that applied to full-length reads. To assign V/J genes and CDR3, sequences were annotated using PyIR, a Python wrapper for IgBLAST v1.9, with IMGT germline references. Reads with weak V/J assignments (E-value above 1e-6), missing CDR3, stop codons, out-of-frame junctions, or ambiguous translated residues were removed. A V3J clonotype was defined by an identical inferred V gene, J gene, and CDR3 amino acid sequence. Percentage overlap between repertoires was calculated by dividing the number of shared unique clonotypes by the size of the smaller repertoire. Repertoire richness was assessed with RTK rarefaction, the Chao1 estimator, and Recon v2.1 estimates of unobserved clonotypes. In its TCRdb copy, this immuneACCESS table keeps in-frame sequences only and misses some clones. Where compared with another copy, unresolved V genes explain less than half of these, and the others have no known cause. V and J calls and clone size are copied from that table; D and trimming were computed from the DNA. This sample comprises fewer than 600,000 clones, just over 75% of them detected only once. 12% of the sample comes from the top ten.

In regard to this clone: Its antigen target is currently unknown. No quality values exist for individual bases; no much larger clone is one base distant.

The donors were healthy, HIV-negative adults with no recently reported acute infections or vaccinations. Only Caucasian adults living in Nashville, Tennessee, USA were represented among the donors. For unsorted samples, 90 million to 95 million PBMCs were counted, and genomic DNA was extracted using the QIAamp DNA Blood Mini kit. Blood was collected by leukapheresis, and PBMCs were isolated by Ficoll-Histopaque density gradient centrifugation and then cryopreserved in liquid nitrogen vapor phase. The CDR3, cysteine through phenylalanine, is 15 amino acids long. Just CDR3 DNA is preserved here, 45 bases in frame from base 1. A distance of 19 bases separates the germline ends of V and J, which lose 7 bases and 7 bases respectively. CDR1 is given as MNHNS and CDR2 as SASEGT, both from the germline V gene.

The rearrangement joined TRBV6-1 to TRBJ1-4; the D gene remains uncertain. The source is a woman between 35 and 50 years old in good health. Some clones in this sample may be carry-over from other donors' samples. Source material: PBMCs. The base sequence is TGTGCCAGCACCGGAATCCGGTCCTCTGGTGAAAAACTGTTTTTT. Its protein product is CASTGIRSSGEKLFF.